This T cell receptor beta chain was identified during a study of T-cell memory formation after mild COVID-19. Turning to the study itself: Largely, TCR clusters stayed within a single donor. Findings of the study overall: Later expanders leaned CD4+, whereas clones that contracted between day 15 and 85 were balanced CD4/CD8. Several responding clones turned up in pre-infection memory, indicating that cross-reactive memory may have taken part. The main location of contracting CD4+ clones was CM and EM, and that of contracting CD8+ clones was EMRA.

This clonotype was found a few times. Its antigen is unknown. TCRdb analysed the 5' RACE reads with MiXCR anew, one entry per CDR3 protein. The table lists approximately 570,000 distinct CDR3 sequences, about 20% of them singletons. V lost 0 bases and J 7 bases, leaving 10 bases between the germline ends. The CDR3 runs to 14 residues. Germline V gives CDR1 SGHNT, CDR2 YENEEA. The chain joins TRBV11-3 to TRBJ2-1; D possibly corresponds to TRBD2 (5 bases). Sequences were obtained from PBMCs or a T cell subset sorted from them (not recorded which). The sequence was collected from an adult woman who had mild COVID-19 (a few samples of this study predate the infection). Cell type and time point are not known. CDR3: CASSLESGDNEQFF. Here the CDR3 DNA reads TGTGCCAGCAGCTTAGAGTCCGGGGATAATGAGCAGTTCTTC.